A selection of T cell receptor beta chains follows, all from one sample in a study of cytomegalovirus exposure and HLA in healthy donors. The method was immunoSEQ multiplex PCR; TCRdb's version includes in-frame clones alone and lacks a portion of them. Of about 190,000 clones listed, under 80% were seen once; the top ten hold approximately 5%. The sequenced material came from PBMCs. The origin of the receptors is a man aged 25 to 45 in good health and CMV-seropositive. CDR3s include the opening cysteine and the closing phenylalanine or tryptophan. D genes are given only for firm matches. Clone size appears in some rows only: once, few, many, or a class for an expanded clone.

D: NA
J: TRBJ1-5
V: TRBV7-2
size: NA
CDR3: CASSPQTGASNQPQHF
DNA: TGTGCCAGCAGCCCCCAGACAGGTGCTAGCAATCAGCCCCAGCATTTT

D: TRBD1
J: TRBJ2-5
V: TRBV27
size: NA
CDR3: CASSPGTGLKETQYF
DNA: TGTGCCAGCAGCCCCGGGACAGGGTTGAAAGAGACCCAGTACTTC

D: NA
J: TRBJ2-1
V: TRBV5-1
size: NA
CDR3: CASSLNREFSEQFF
DNA: TGCGCCAGCAGCCTGAACAGGGAGTTCAGTGAGCAGTTCTTC

D: TRBD2
J: TRBJ2-2
V: TRBV27
size: NA
CDR3: CASKGLAGGRGELFF
DNA: TGTGCCAGCAAAGGACTAGCGGGAGGGCGCGGGGAGCTGTTTTTT

D: TRBD1
J: TRBJ2-5
V: TRBV14
size: NA
CDR3: CASSEGAETQYF
DNA: TGTGCCAGCAGCGAGGGGGCCGAGACCCAGTACTTC

D: NA
J: TRBJ2-2
V: TRBV2
size: once
CDR3: CASSATPLSTGELFF
DNA: TGTGCCAGCAGCGCGACACCTCTAAGTACCGGGGAGCTGTTTTTT

D: TRBD1
J: TRBJ2-3
V: TRBV27
size: NA
CDR3: CASSPPGQRIYTTDTQYF
DNA: TGTGCCAGCAGTCCCCCGGGACAGCGTATATACACAACAGATACGCAGTATTTT

D: NA
J: TRBJ2-7
V: TRBV9
size: NA
CDR3: CASSVEGGTYEQYF
DNA: TGTGCCAGCAGCGTAGAGGGCGGGACCTACGAGCAGTACTTC

D: NA
J: TRBJ1-2
V: TRBV6-5
size: NA
CDR3: CASSYELTYGYTF
DNA: TGTGCCAGCAGTTACGAGCTAACCTATGGCTACACCTTC

D: TRBD1
J: TRBJ2-1
V: TRBV5-8
size: few
CDR3: CASSLAGAGGLGNEQFF
DNA: TGTGCCAGCAGCTTGGCGGGAGCAGGGGGCTTGGGCAATGAGCAGTTCTTC

D: TRBD1
J: TRBJ2-1
V: TRBV6-5
size: NA
CDR3: CASSFTFGQGANEQFF
DNA: TGTGCCAGCAGTTTCACCTTTGGACAGGGGGCGAATGAGCAGTTCTTC